Each of the 30 T cell receptor beta chains below was sequenced from the same sample in a study of vaccination effects on CD4 cells after COVID-19. The antigens of these receptors remain unknown. Some clones are missing from TCRdb's copy, which holds only in-frame ones; the method was immunoSEQ multiplex PCR. In the table there are some 23,000 clones, about 72% of which are singletons. Prior to sequencing, the ViraFEST assay stimulated PBMC with viral peptide pools, which expanded the antigen-specific CD4+ T cells. Following culture for approximately ten days, CD4+ T cells were isolated. Either the mRNA-1273 or the BNT162b2 vaccine was given to participants as two doses. This specimen was CD4+ T cells from PBMCs cultured with HCoV-229E spike peptides, taken after COVID-19 vaccination. These TCRs come from a human donor who received a COVID-19 vaccine.

This clone has only a few counts. The CDR3, as DNA: TGTGCCAGCACAGTTAGGGGGGCTCAGCCCCAGCATTTT. It encodes CASTVRGAQPQHF. V gene TRBV2 combines with J gene TRBJ1-5; perhaps TRBD1 as D (6 bases). This CDR3 contains 13 residues. In germline, CDR1 is SNHLY, CDR2 FYNNEI. V was clipped by 7 bases and J by 6 bases, with 13 bases between them.

This clone appeared a few times. The V gene is TRBV6-6, the J gene TRBJ2-1; maybe TRBD2 (6 bases). Germline V gene sequence: CDR1 MNHNY, CDR2 SVGAGI (reference sequence). Trimming shortened V by 4 bases and J by 5 bases, and 9 bases separated the two germline ends. The CDR3 is made up of 13 amino acids. DNA of the CDR3: TGTGCCAGCAGTTCTCCGGGAGACAATGAGCAGTTCTTC. It translates to CASSSPGDNEQFF.

This clone was observed a few times. The chain recombines TRBV29-1 with TRBJ1-1, with D unclear. Trimming pared 1 base from V and 11 bases from J, leaving 17 bases between. This CDR3 is built from 13 residues. CDR1 is SQVTM, CDR2 ANQGSEA, per germline. CDR3 bases: TGCAGCGTTGAAGGGCGGCAGCGTCGGAGTGCTTTCTTT. This encodes CSVEGRQRRSAFF.

The chain employs TRBV12-3 or TRBV12-4 and TRBJ2-7, with 9 bases fitting TRBD1. Unmatched junction bases numbered 6, after V lost 5 bases and J lost 7 bases. CDR3 length: 13 amino acids. CDR3 nucleotide sequence: TGTGCCAGCAGTCGGGACAGGGTAGGAGAGCAGTACTTC. Encoded protein: CASSRDRVGEQYF.

J is TRBJ2-4 and V is TRBV6-1; D ambiguous. The germline V and J ends were trimmed by 3 bases and 0 bases, with 9 bases remaining between them. The CDR3 length is 15 residues. Germline CDR1 reads MNHNS; CDR2 reads SASEGT. CDR3 in amino acids: CASSDGLLAKNIQYF. CDR3 sequence (DNA): TGTGCCAGCAGTGATGGGCTTCTAGCCAAAAACATTCAGTACTTC.

The chain carries TRBV5-4 and TRBJ2-2; D uncertain. The CDR3 sequence is 15 residues long. Germline V lookup: CDR1 SGHNT, CDR2 YYREEE (reference sequence). Trimming shortened V by 4 bases and J by 0 bases, and 10 bases separated the two germline ends. CDR3 in amino acids: CASSVDPTNTGELFF. The CDR3 nucleotides are TGTGCCAGCAGCGTGGACCCCACGAACACCGGGGAGCTGTTTTTT.

The genes are TRBV6-5 and TRBJ2-3, with D unclear. CDR3 length equals 14 residues. V was cut by 0 bases and J by 4 bases, with 8 bases left in between. CDR1 and CDR2 from the germline V gene are MNHEY and SVGAGI. CDR3 region: CASSYSALSDTQYF. DNA for the CDR3: TGTGCCAGCAGTTACTCGGCTCTCTCAGATACGCAGTATTTT.

V is TRBV11-3 and J is TRBJ2-5, with D possibly being TRBD1 or TRBD2 (5 bases each). Germline CDR1 is SGHNT and CDR2 is YENEEA. The CDR3 runs to 15 residues. Deletions cut 5 bases from V and 2 bases from J, with 15 bases between. CDR3: CASSLRVGEQETQYF. Written as DNA, the CDR3 is TGTGCCAGCAGCCTCAGGGTAGGGGAGCAAGAGACCCAGTACTTC.

This chain joins TRBV27 and TRBJ1-4; 8 bases are a match to TRBD1. The trim removed 3 bases at V and 11 bases at J, leaving 5 bases unmatched. CDR3 length equals 13 residues. Looked up from germline, CDR1 is MNHEY and CDR2 is SMNVEV (reference sequence). This chain's CDR3 is CASSFPDRVKLFF. For the CDR3, the DNA is TGTGCCAGCAGTTTCCCGGACAGGGTGAAACTGTTTTTT.

The V and J genes are TRBV2 and TRBJ2-1; D ambiguous. There are 13 residues in the CDR3. V dropped 4 bases and J dropped 3 bases, with 7 bases sitting between them. CDR1 and CDR2 from the germline V gene are SNHLY and FYNNEI. The chain's CDR3 is CASSVSHYNEQFF. The CDR3 DNA follows: TGTGCCAGCAGTGTCTCCCACTACAATGAGCAGTTCTTC.

V gene TRBV24-1 combines with J gene TRBJ1-2; possible D gene TRBD1, 6 bases. Germline V lookup: CDR1 KGHDR, CDR2 SFDVKD. Trimming pared 6 bases from V and 2 bases from J, leaving 12 bases between. The CDR3 runs 14 residues. CDR3 region: CATSPPGQNYGYTF. The CDR3 DNA sequence: TGTGCCACCAGTCCCCCGGGACAAAACTATGGCTACACCTTC.

This clone has a single count. V and J are TRBV2 and TRBJ2-7; 8 bases agree with TRBD2. Per germline, CDR1 SNHLY and CDR2 FYNNEI. This CDR3 comprises 14 residues. J was trimmed by 9 bases and V by 6 bases; bases with no gene match: 13. The CDR3 loop reads CASSGTGGNWRQYF. The CDR3 coding sequence is TGTGCCAGCAGCGGGACGGGGGGGAATTGGAGGCAGTACTTC.

The chain employs TRBV20-1 and TRBJ1-1; D not resolved. The CDR3 is 11 amino acids. Trimming took 5 bases from V and 6 from J, leaving 10 bases between them. Germline V gene lookup returns CDR1 DFQATT and CDR2 SNEGSKA (reference sequence). The CDR3 coding sequence is TGCAGTGCTGCCCCTATGGCTGAAGCTTTCTTT. This codes for CSAAPMAEAFF.

The rearrangement uses TRBV18 and TRBJ2-1, with 12 bases identical to TRBD2. The length of the CDR3 is 16 residues. The ends lost 6 bases at V and 3 bases at J; junction bases unmatched: 6. Germline CDR1 KGHSH, CDR2 LQKENI. CDR3 amino acids: CASSQTSGSSYNEQFF. The DNA for the CDR3 is TGTGCCAGCTCCCAGACTAGCGGGAGTAGCTACAATGAGCAGTTCTTC.

The CDR3 nucleotides are TGTGCCAGCAGAGTGGACAGGGGGCAGGGTTCACCCCTCCACTTT. As protein: CASRVDRGQGSPLHF. The chain is built from TRBV5-4 and TRBJ1-6; 11 bases match TRBD1. V dropped 5 bases and J dropped 9; count of bases not matched to a gene: 7. Germline CDR1 is SGHNT and CDR2 is YYREEE (reference sequence). The CDR3 consists of 15 residues. The entire variable domain, with the rest obtained from reference TRBV5-4 and TRBJ1-6, is as follows: ETGVTQSPTHLIKTRGQQVTLRCSSQSGHNTVSWYQQALGQGPQFIFQYYREEENGRGNFPPRFSGLQFPNYSSELNVNALELDDSALYLCASRVDRGQGSPLHFGNGTRLTVT.

The rearrangement joins TRBV5-1 to TRBJ2-1, with D possibly matching TRBD2 (6 bases). This CDR3 is 16 amino acids long. CDR1 and CDR2 (germline): SGHRS, YFSETQ. V was shortened by 4 bases and J by 1 base, with 15 bases between the two germline ends. The CDR3 region is CASSPDVGGSYNEQFF. Here the CDR3 DNA reads TGCGCCAGCAGCCCGGATGTGGGGGGATCCTACAATGAGCAGTTCTTC. Based on the CDR3 plus reference TRBV5-1 and TRBJ2-1, the full variable domain is KAGVTQTPRYLIKTRGQQVTLSCSPISGHRSVSWYQQTPGQGLQFLFEYFSETQRNKGNFPGRFSGRQFSNSRSEMNVSTLELGDSALYLCASSPDVGGSYNEQFFGPGTRLTVL.

The chain employs TRBV25-1 and TRBJ1-2, with D possibly being TRBD1 (5 bases). The V and J ends lost 2 bases and 0 bases respectively, with 7 bases between them. CDR1 and CDR2 (germline): MGHDK, SYGVNS. The CDR3 has 14 residues. The CDR3, as DNA: TGTGCCAGCAGTGAAGCAGGGACTAACTATGGCTACACCTTC. Protein: CASSEAGTNYGYTF.

This clone was seen a single time. The gene calls are TRBV3-1 (or the pseudogene TRBV3-2) and TRBJ2-5, with D possibly being TRBD2 (6 bases). Germline CDR1 and CDR2: LGHDT and YNNKEL (reference sequence). V lost 3 bases and J lost 5, with 19 bases in between. This CDR3 contains 16 residues. DNA for the CDR3: TGTGCCAGCAGCCAGAATCTACTAGCCCCAGGGGAGACCCAGTACTTC. Its protein product is CASSQNLLAPGETQYF.

This chain joins TRBV30 and TRBJ1-1; D gene uncertain. This CDR3 is 13 amino acids long. Germline V gene data show CDR1 as GTSNPN and CDR2 as SVGIG (reference sequence). Trimming took off 3 bases at V and 1 base at J, with 9 bases between the two ends. CDR3 loop: CAWSKGRNTEAFF. The CDR3 DNA reads as TGTGCCTGGAGCAAAGGGCGGAACACTGAAGCTTTCTTT.

The gene calls are TRBV30 and TRBJ2-2; the D gene is possibly TRBD2 (6 bases). The CDR3 loop spans 14 amino acids. The germline V gene has CDR1 GTSNPN and CDR2 SVGIG (reference sequence). Trimming removed 3 bases from V and 3 bases from J, with 11 bases in between. This CDR3 reads CAWSRGAYTGELFF. CDR3 nucleotides: TGTGCCTGGAGCCGCGGGGCCTACACCGGGGAGCTGTTTTTT.

This chain links TRBV25-1 with TRBJ2-7, with D perhaps TRBD2 (5 bases). The germline V and J ends were trimmed by 3 bases and 6 bases, with 18 bases remaining between them. Germline CDR1 is MGHDK and CDR2 is SYGVNS. The CDR3 runs to 15 residues. Here the CDR3 reads CASSEQSGVVSEQYF. For the CDR3, the DNA is TGTGCCAGCAGTGAGCAATCCGGGGTGGTGAGCGAGCAGTACTTC.

The sample holds a few counts of this clone. The CDR3 loop is CASSPGGTGVTGELFF. The CDR3 DNA is TGTGCCAGCAGCCCCGGCGGGACAGGGGTCACCGGGGAGCTGTTTTTT. This chain connects TRBV9 to TRBJ2-2; 10 bases line up with TRBD1. With V trimmed by 4 bases and J by 4 bases, 7 bases remained unmatched. CDR3 length: 16 amino acids. Per germline, CDR1 SGDLS and CDR2 YYNGEE.

This chain connects TRBV5-5 to TRBJ2-7; tentatively, D is TRBD1 (6 bases). The germline V gene encodes CDR1 SGHKS and CDR2 YYEKEE (reference sequence). CDR3 size: 15 residues. Trimming shortened V by 3 bases and J by 0 bases, and 13 bases separated the two germline ends. CDR3 coding DNA: TGTGCCAGCAGCTACGGGACACCCTCCTCCTACGAGCAGTACTTC. It specifies CASSYGTPSSYEQYF.

The chain joins TRBV6-4 to TRBJ2-7, with 7 positions matching TRBD1. CDR1 is MRHNA, CDR2 SNTAGT, per germline. V lost 5 bases, J lost 5 bases, and 15 bases stayed unmatched. The CDR3 spans 16 residues. CDR3 nucleotide sequence: TGTGCCAGCAGTCCACCTCAGACAGGGTTTATCGACGAGCAGTACTTC. This encodes CASSPPQTGFIDEQYF.

This clone was counted only a few times. The rearrangement links TRBV7-2 to TRBJ2-1; D perhaps matches TRBD2 (6 bases). CDR3 length: 11 residues. The ends were cut back, 4 bases at V and 8 bases at J, with 6 bases in the middle. In germline, CDR1 is SGHTA, CDR2 FQGNSA. The CDR3 sequence is CASSWGDEQFF. In DNA form, the CDR3 reads TGTGCCAGCAGCTGGGGGGATGAGCAGTTCTTC.

V and J are TRBV4-1 and TRBJ2-5; D gene unclear. There are 12 residues in the CDR3. Germline assignment: CDR1 MGHRA and CDR2 YSYEKL. V lost 4 bases, J lost 7 bases, and 10 bases lay in between. The CDR3 reads CASSPPVGTQYF. The CDR3 nucleotides are TGCGCCAGCAGCCCGCCGGTTGGGACCCAGTACTTC.

CDR3 DNA sequence: TGTGCCAGCAGCGCACATTTGACAGGGTATGAGCAGTTCTTC. Amino acids: CASSAHLTGYEQFF. The chain is built from TRBV7-7 and TRBJ2-1, with TRBD1 identical over 7 bases. The CDR3 runs 14 residues. V lost 5 bases to trimming and J lost 8 bases; unmatched junction nucleotides: 9. Per germline, CDR1 SSHAT and CDR2 FNYEAQ (reference sequence).

The count of this clone is one. The chain recombines TRBV29-1 with TRBJ2-1; 10 positions agree with TRBD2. The V gene end was trimmed by 4 bases and the J gene end by 8 bases; junction bases not matched to a gene: 8. Germline values: CDR1 SQVTM, CDR2 ANQGSEA. The CDR3 contains 14 residues. CDR3 protein: CSVVEREGYDEQFF. CDR3 DNA: TGCAGCGTTGTTGAGCGGGAGGGTTACGATGAGCAGTTCTTC.

The chain's CDR3 is CASSLEGLLGEQFF. The DNA for the CDR3 is TGTGCCAGCAGCTTGGAGGGACTTTTGGGTGAGCAGTTCTTC. The chain recombines TRBV11-2 with TRBJ2-1; perhaps TRBD2 as D (6 bases). Trimming removed 3 bases at V and 9 bases at J, with 15 bases between. CDR1 and CDR2 from the germline V gene are SGHAT and FQNNGV. This CDR3 has 14 residues.

V gene TRBV12-3 or TRBV12-4 combines with J gene TRBJ2-1; 9 bases agree with TRBD1. V shed 6 bases and J 5 bases; nucleotides not matched to a gene: 2. CDR3 length equals 13 residues. CDR3: CASRWTGDNEQFF. CDR3 sequence (DNA): TGTGCCAGCAGGTGGACAGGGGACAATGAGCAGTTCTTC.